This T cell receptor beta chain was retrieved from a study of T cells after yellow fever vaccination. Germline CDR1 SGHVS, CDR2 FQNEAQ. The CDR3 consists of 14 residues. V was pared by 5 bases and J by 0 bases, with 10 bases between. Each CDR3 protein gets one entry after TCRdb re-called the 5' RACE reads with MiXCR. The sample carries 29,000 or so distinct CDR3 sequences, 5% recorded once. At least ten counts were recorded for this clonotype. Its matching antigen is unknown. Study-level results: Subsequent to the booster, the majority of primary-vaccination clones reappeared (around 96% CD4, approximately 90% CD8). Researchers report a weaker secondary response that nonetheless peaked faster, day 5 versus 15. The presence of abundant clonotypes contaminating from the bulk population was possible in FACS-sorted repertoires.

V gene TRBV7-8 combines with J gene TRBJ1-1; D gene unclear. The sample was CD8+ T cells sorted from PBMCs, taken 10 days after the yellow fever booster vaccination. The receptor was derived from a man aged 25 to 40 who received the YFV17D yellow fever vaccine. In nucleotides, the CDR3 is TGTGCCAGCAGCCCCGTGGTGTTGAACACTGAAGCTTTCTTT. Translated, it gives CASSPVVLNTEAFF.